This TCR beta chain stems from a study of response to subunit inactivated influenza vaccine. Study-level findings and limits: T cells newly recruited by each seasonal influenza vaccination are few, the authors suggested.

This clonotype was observed a handful of times. As yet, its antigen is unknown. MiXCR, applied by TCRdb to the RT-PCR reads, yields one record per CDR3 protein. The table lists 600,000 to 700,000 distinct CDR3 sequences, around 15% of them singletons. The sequences come from PBMCs from blood, collected around 15 days before vaccination. This clonotype was obtained from a man between 50 and 59 years old who received an inactivated influenza vaccine.

The CDR3 here is CAISDLGTGGWEQYF. The CDR3 nucleotides are TGTGCCATCAGTGATCTCGGGACAGGGGGCTGGGAGCAGTACTTC. The J gene is TRBJ2-7, the V gene TRBV10-3, with 12 bases fitting TRBD1. The CDR3 runs 15 residues. Germline V gene sequence: CDR1 ENHRY, CDR2 SYGVKD. After removal of 3 bases from V and 7 bases from J, the junction contained 7 bases not matched to a gene.